Listed here are 12 T cell receptor beta chains from one sample, sequenced in a study of blood T cells in healthy people across ages. Using a J-beta primer mix together with a sample-barcoded 5' primer, a second PCR was run for 7 to 11 cycles. TCRdb itself ran the 5' RACE reads through MiXCR, one entry per CDR3 protein. This table has around 1.5 million distinct CDR3 sequences, around 55% appearing once. Input material: blood. These receptors originate from a man aged 18-30 years in good health.

V and J are TRBV4-2 and TRBJ2-3; 10 positions match TRBD2. J gave up 2 bases and V 8 bases, and 7 bases lay outside the gene matches. The CDR3 is 15 amino acids. Germline lookup yields CDR1 LGHNA and CDR2 YNFKEQ. The CDR3 region is CASSPLAGVTDTQYF. The CDR3 nucleotides are TGTGCCAGCTCACCCCTAGCGGGGGTCACAGATACGCAGTATTTT.

This clonotype has a handful of counts. This chain links TRBV7-9 with TRBJ2-1; no clear D. The CDR3 length is 14 residues. The germline gives CDR1 SEHNR, CDR2 FQNEAQ (reference sequence). V was clipped by 5 bases and J by 10 bases, with 18 bases between them. The CDR3 protein is CASSPPDQRREQFF. The CDR3 DNA follows: TGTGCCAGCAGCCCGCCGGACCAGCGTCGCGAGCAGTTCTTC. Drawing the rest from reference TRBV7-9 and TRBJ2-1, the complete variable domain is DTGVSQNPRHKITKRGQNVTFRCDPISEHNRLYWYRQTLGQGPEFLTYFQNEAQLEKSRLLSDRFSAERPKGSFSTLEIQRTEQGDSAMYLCASSPPDQRREQFFGPGTRLTVL.

This clonotype was detected only a few times. The chain is built from TRBV29-1 and TRBJ1-1, with D possibly being TRBD1 (5 bases). There are 15 residues in the CDR3. Per germline, CDR1 SQVTM and CDR2 ANQGSEA. V was pared by 3 bases and J by 0 bases, with 14 bases between. CDR3 in amino acids: CSVDLKGEMNTEAFF. CDR3 nucleotides: TGCAGCGTTGACCTCAAAGGGGAAATGAACACTGAAGCTTTCTTT.

The CDR3 region has the DNA TGCGCCAGCAGCTTGGAGTCAAATGAAAAACTGTTTTTT. It yields the protein CASSLESNEKLFF. The rearrangement uses TRBV5-1 and TRBJ1-4; D not certain. Per the germline V gene, CDR1 is SGHRS and CDR2 is YFSETQ. The CDR3 has 13 residues. V was clipped by 0 bases and J by 5 bases, with 5 bases between them. Variable domain in full (rest from reference TRBV5-1 and TRBJ1-4): KAGVTQTPRYLIKTRGQQVTLSCSPISGHRSVSWYQQTPGQGLQFLFEYFSETQRNKGNFPGRFSGRQFSNSRSEMNVSTLELGDSALYLCASSLESNEKLFFGSGTQLSVL.

In the case of this clonotype: One end of the junction does not line up with germline, which may come from a read error. The DNA for the CDR3 is TGCAGCGTTGATAGTGTGGGGGTCTTAGGCTACACCTTT. Translated: CSVDSVGVLGYTF. The chain employs TRBV29-1 and TRBJ1-2, with TRBD1 as a possible D gene (5 bases). Germline V CDR1 and CDR2: SQVTM, ANQGSEA. The CDR3 covers 13 residues. Variable domain in full (rest from reference TRBV29-1 and TRBJ1-2): SAVISQKPSRDICQRGTSLTIQCQVDSQVTMMFWYRQQPGQSLTLIATANQGSEATYESGFVIDKFPISRPNLTFSTLTVSNMSPEDSSIYLCSVDSVGVLGYTFGSGTRLTVV.

J is TRBJ2-7 and V is TRBV3-1; TRBD2 aligns across 7 bases. CDR1 and CDR2 (germline): LGHDT, YNNKEL (reference sequence). The ends lost 5 bases at V and 0 bases at J; junction bases unmatched: 10. This CDR3 is built from 16 residues. The CDR3 loop reads CASSGRWGRGSYEQYF. CDR3 DNA: TGTGCCAGCAGCGGCCGCTGGGGGAGGGGCTCCTACGAGCAGTACTTC.

Comment on this clonotype: A much larger clonotype is one base distant, so this may be a read error. The V and J genes are TRBV25-1 and TRBJ2-5, with 9 bases fitting TRBD1. The J call is in doubt because the DNA end fits TRBJ2-7 better. There are 13 residues in the CDR3. Germline assignment: CDR1 MGHDK and CDR2 SYGVNS. The CDR3 is CAGHGTGSSEQYF. In DNA, the CDR3 is TGTGCCGGCCATGGGACAGGGTCTTCCGAGCAGTACTTC.

The chain recombines TRBV6-5 with TRBJ2-3, with 8 bases aligning to TRBD2. This CDR3 has 16 residues. The germline gives CDR1 MNHEY, CDR2 SVGAGI. The V gene end was trimmed by 6 bases and the J gene end by 4 bases; junction bases not matched to a gene: 12. DNA of the CDR3: TGTGCCAGCAGGACAACGGGGAGCGGGAGTGCAGATACGCAGTATTTT. It encodes CASRTTGSGSADTQYF.

This chain uses TRBV4-3 with TRBJ2-5; D is undetermined. The germline V and J ends were trimmed by 2 bases and 1 base, with 14 bases remaining between them. CDR1 LGHNA and CDR2 YSLEER come from the germline V gene. The CDR3 totals 16 residues. The CDR3 is CASSQHQETTQETQYF. CDR3 DNA sequence: TGCGCCAGCAGCCAACACCAAGAGACAACCCAAGAGACCCAGTACTTC.

The genes are TRBV10-3 and TRBJ2-6, with D unclear. The CDR3 loop spans 16 amino acids. Germline V gene sequence: CDR1 ENHRY, CDR2 SYGVKD. V lost 0 bases to trimming and J lost 0 bases, with 6 bases between them. In DNA, the CDR3 is TGTGCCATCAGTGAGTCGCAGGTCTCTGGGGCCAACGTCCTGACTTTC. Protein: CAISESQVSGANVLTF.

The V and J genes are TRBV14 and TRBJ1-2; D is possibly TRBD1 (5 bases). V lost 2 bases, J lost 4 bases, and 17 bases lay in between. The CDR3 is 16 amino acids. Germline V CDR1 and CDR2: SGHDN, FVKESK. CDR3 bases: TGTGCCAGCAGCCAAACCGGGACCCCGATCGGCTATGGCTACACCTTC. The encoded protein is CASSQTGTPIGYGYTF.

The CDR3 loop is CSALLPSYNEQFF. The CDR3, as DNA: TGCAGTGCTCTTCTCCCGTCCTACAATGAGCAGTTCTTC. The chain links TRBV20-1 to TRBJ2-1; the D is unclear. In germline, CDR1 is DFQATT, CDR2 SNEGSKA (reference sequence). V dropped 5 bases and J dropped 1 base, with 9 bases sitting between them. The CDR3 consists of 13 residues.